These T cell receptor beta chains were read from a single sample in a study of T cell responses to AZD1222 COVID-19 vaccine. Some clones are missing from TCRdb's copy, which holds only in-frame ones; the method was immunoSEQ multiplex PCR. The sample includes around 210,000 clones, less than 95% seen only once; the top ten take approximately 1.5%. Sequencing was performed on peripheral blood, taken 28 days after the second dose of the MenACWY control vaccine. The receptor source for this set is an adult who received the MenACWY meningococcal vaccine as a control. CDR3s include the opening cysteine and the closing phenylalanine or tryptophan. The D gene is left open where the match is weak. Only some rows state a clone size, as once, few, many or a class for expanded clones.

>.|once|TRBJ1-3|TRBV6-4
CASRQDGSSGNTIYF
TGTGCCAGCAGACAAGACGGATCCTCTGGAAACACCATATATTTT
>.|once|TRBJ2-1|TRBV7-3
CASSSEELDEQFF
TGTGCCAGCAGCTCTGAAGAATTGGATGAGCAGTTCTTC
>TRBD2|.|TRBJ2-7|TRBV5-4
CASSPGPGLADYEQYF
TGTGCCAGCAGCCCGGGACCGGGACTAGCAGATTACGAGCAGTACTTC
>.|.|TRBJ2-7|TRBV19
CASSPGVGIHEQYF
TGTGCCAGTAGCCCCGGGGTTGGCATCCACGAGCAGTACTTC
>.|once|TRBJ2-7|TRBV19
CASSIWGRENEQYF
TGTGCCAGTAGTATCTGGGGCAGGGAGAACGAGCAGTACTTC
>TRBD1|.|TRBJ1-4|TRBV6-6
CASSLGQFGEKLFF
TGTGCCAGCAGCCTGGGACAGTTCGGGGAAAAACTGTTTTTT
>.|.|TRBJ2-5|TRBV15
CATSRDSSGQETQYF
TGTGCCACCAGCAGAGACAGTAGCGGACAAGAGACCCAGTACTTC
>TRBD1|.|TRBJ2-7|TRBV29-1
CSVDIGTDSYEQYF
TGCAGCGTTGATATCGGGACAGACTCCTACGAGCAGTACTTC
>.|.|TRBJ1-2|TRBV5-1
CASSLDTAGYTF
TGCGCCAGCAGCCTGGACACCGCTGGCTACACCTTC
>.|.|TRBJ2-7|TRBV7-9
CASSLEGGSFDEQYF
TGTGCCAGCAGCTTAGAAGGCGGCAGCTTCGACGAGCAGTACTTC
>TRBD1|.|TRBJ2-7|TRBV25-1
CASSGQGPYEQYF
TGTGCCAGCAGTGGACAGGGTCCCTACGAGCAGTACTTC
>.|.|TRBJ2-3|TRBV10-3
CAISEATADTQYF
TGTGCCATCAGTGAAGCGACAGCAGATACGCAGTATTTT
>TRBD2|.|TRBJ2-7|TRBV11-2
CASSLGSGRDYEQYF
TGTGCCAGCAGCTTAGGTTCAGGGAGGGACTACGAGCAGTACTTC
>.|once|TRBJ1-2|TRBV18
CASSPPQQGESRGYTF
TGTGCCAGCTCACCACCTCAGCAGGGTGAGAGTCGGGGCTACACCTTC
>TRBD2|.|TRBJ2-4|TRBV4-2
CASSQELAGGGNIQYF
TGTGCCAGCAGCCAAGAACTAGCGGGAGGGGGAAACATTCAGTACTTC
>TRBD1|.|TRBJ1-6|TRBV28
CASSSPGQGISPLHF
TGTGCCAGCAGCTCCCCGGGACAGGGGATTTCACCCCTCCACTTT
>TRBD1|.|TRBJ2-7|TRBV7-6
CASSPLSDRGYEQYF
TGTGCCAGCAGCCCCCTCTCGGACAGGGGCTACGAGCAGTACTTC
>TRBD1|.|TRBJ1-1|TRBV10-3
CAISTTGGTEAFF
TGTGCCATCAGTACCACAGGGGGAACTGAAGCTTTCTTT
>.|.|TRBJ2-7|TRBV27
CASSLLPDSYEQYF
TGTGCCAGCAGTTTACTCCCGGATTCTTACGAGCAGTACTTC
>TRBD1|.|TRBJ1-1|TRBV5-4
CASSLGGQGATEAFF
TGTGCCAGCAGCTTGGGGGGACAGGGGGCCACTGAAGCTTTCTTT
>TRBD1|.|TRBJ2-7|TRBV11-1
CASSPGQAYEQYF
TGTGCCAGCAGCCCGGGACAGGCCTACGAGCAGTACTTC
>.|.|TRBJ2-2|TRBV18
CASSPWTGLTGELFF
TGTGCCAGCTCACCGTGGACGGGGCTGACCGGGGAGCTGTTTTTT
>.|.|TRBJ1-2|TRBV4-1
CASSPRLSMSNGYTF
TGCGCCAGCAGCCCGCGTCTAAGCATGAGTAATGGCTACACCTTC
>.|.|TRBJ1-1|TRBV23-1
CARKTVNTEAFF
TGCGCCAGAAAGACAGTGAACACTGAAGCTTTCTTT
>TRBD1|.|TRBJ1-2|TRBV6-5
CASSPQGAHGYTF
TGTGCCAGCAGTCCACAGGGGGCTCATGGCTACACCTTC
>TRBD1|.|TRBJ2-1|TRBV5-1
CASSNGQEYNEQFF
TGCGCCAGCAGCAACGGACAGGAATACAATGAGCAGTTCTTC
>.|.|TRBJ2-1|TRBV9
CASSTPPQNEQFF
TGTGCCAGCAGCACGCCACCGCAGAATGAGCAGTTCTTC
>.|.|TRBJ2-3|TRBV4-2
CASSQDRDTVSTDTQYF
TGTGCCAGCAGCCAAGATCGGGACACAGTGAGCACAGATACGCAGTATTTT
>TRBD1|once|TRBJ1-3|TRBV9
CASSAAGTGFGGNTIYF
TGTGCCAGCAGCGCGGCGGGGACAGGGTTTGGAGGAAACACCATATATTTT
>.|.|TRBJ2-7|TRBV18
CASSPSGKYYEQYF
TGTGCCAGCTCACCCTCGGGAAAGTACTACGAGCAGTACTTC
>.|.|TRBJ1-6|TRBV5-6
CASSLDVSPLHF
TGTGCCAGCAGCTTGGATGTATCACCCCTCCACTTT
>.|.|TRBJ1-6|TRBV3-1/TRBV3-2
CASSQDRFSPLHF
TGTGCCAGCAGCCAAGACCGGTTCTCACCCCTCCACTTT
>TRBD2|.|TRBJ2-5|TRBV5-4
CASSSKAGVQETQYF
TGTGCCAGCAGCTCCAAAGCGGGGGTCCAAGAGACCCAGTACTTC
>.|.|TRBJ2-7|TRBV9
CASSVDRGYEQYF
TGTGCCAGCAGCGTAGATAGGGGGTACGAGCAGTACTTC
>TRBD1|.|TRBJ2-7|TRBV10-3
CAISESLTGVAEQYF
TGTGCCATCAGTGAGTCCTTGACAGGGGTGGCCGAGCAGTACTTC
>.|.|TRBJ2-5|TRBV27
CASSLSFGNQETQYF
TGTGCCAGCAGTTTATCGTTCGGGAACCAAGAGACCCAGTACTTC
>TRBD2|many|TRBJ2-7|TRBV4-2
CASSQLREGSYEQYF
TGTGCCAGCAGCCAACTACGGGAGGGCTCCTACGAGCAGTACTTC
>TRBD2|once|TRBJ2-7|TRBV5-4
CASSLGTSRYEQYF
TGTGCCAGCAGCTTGGGGACTAGTAGGTACGAGCAGTACTTC
>TRBD1|.|TRBJ1-5|TRBV2
CASRLGQGSQPQHF
TGTGCCAGCCGACTTGGACAGGGGAGTCAGCCCCAGCATTTT
>.|.|TRBJ2-2|TRBV9
CASSVDPTGKSGELFF
TGTGCCAGCAGCGTAGATCCAACAGGGAAAAGCGGGGAGCTGTTTTTT
>TRBD2|.|TRBJ2-7|TRBV7-2
CASSLVAGGTYEQYF
TGTGCCAGCAGCTTAGTGGCGGGGGGAACCTACGAGCAGTACTTC
>.|.|TRBJ1-2|TRBV5-5
CASSSALVYGYTF
TGTGCCAGCAGCTCGGCACTGGTCTATGGCTACACCTTC
>.|.|TRBJ2-4|TRBV15
CATSREGDAKNIQYF
TGTGCCACCAGCAGAGAGGGGGATGCCAAAAACATTCAGTACTTC